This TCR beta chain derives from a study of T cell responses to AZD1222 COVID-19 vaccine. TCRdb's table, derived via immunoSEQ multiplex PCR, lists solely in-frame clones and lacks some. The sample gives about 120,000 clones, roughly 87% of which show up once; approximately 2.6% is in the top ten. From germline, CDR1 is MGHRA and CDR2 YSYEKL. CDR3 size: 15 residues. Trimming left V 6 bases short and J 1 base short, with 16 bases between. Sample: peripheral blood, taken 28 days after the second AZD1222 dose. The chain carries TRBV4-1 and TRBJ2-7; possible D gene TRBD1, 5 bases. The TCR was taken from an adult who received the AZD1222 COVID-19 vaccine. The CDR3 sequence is CASSPSGQLSYEQYF. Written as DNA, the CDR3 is TGCGCCAGCAGTCCCTCAGGGCAGTTGTCCTACGAGCAGTACTTC.